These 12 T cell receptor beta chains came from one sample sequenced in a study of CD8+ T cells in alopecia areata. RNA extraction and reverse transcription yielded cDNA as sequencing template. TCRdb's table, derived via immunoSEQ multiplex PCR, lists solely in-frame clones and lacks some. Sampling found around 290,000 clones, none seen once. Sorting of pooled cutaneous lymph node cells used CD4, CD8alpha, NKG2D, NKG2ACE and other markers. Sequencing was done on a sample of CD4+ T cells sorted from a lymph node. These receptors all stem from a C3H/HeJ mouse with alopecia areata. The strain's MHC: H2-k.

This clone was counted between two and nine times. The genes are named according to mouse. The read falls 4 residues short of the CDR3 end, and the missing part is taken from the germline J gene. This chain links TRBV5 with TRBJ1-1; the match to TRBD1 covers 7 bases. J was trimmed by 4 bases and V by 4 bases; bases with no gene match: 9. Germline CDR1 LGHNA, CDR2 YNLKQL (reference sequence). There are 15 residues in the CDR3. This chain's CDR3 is CASSPRKGAATEVFF. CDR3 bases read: TGTGCCAGCAGCCCAAGAAAGGGGGCGGCCACA.

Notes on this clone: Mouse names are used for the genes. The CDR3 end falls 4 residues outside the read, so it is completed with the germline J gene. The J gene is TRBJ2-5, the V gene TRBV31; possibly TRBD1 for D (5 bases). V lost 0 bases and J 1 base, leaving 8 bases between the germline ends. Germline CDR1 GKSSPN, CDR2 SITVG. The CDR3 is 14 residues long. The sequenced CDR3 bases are TGTGCCTGGAGTCTCCCCAGGGACCAAGAC. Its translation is CAWSLPRDQD. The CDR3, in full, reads CAWSLPRDQDTQYF. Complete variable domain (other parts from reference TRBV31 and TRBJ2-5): AQTIHQWPVAEIKAVGSPLSLGCTIKGKSSPNLYWYWQATGGTLQQLFYSITVGQVESVVQLNLSASRPKDDQFILSTEKLLLSHSGFYLCAWSLPRDQDTQYFGPGTRLLVL.

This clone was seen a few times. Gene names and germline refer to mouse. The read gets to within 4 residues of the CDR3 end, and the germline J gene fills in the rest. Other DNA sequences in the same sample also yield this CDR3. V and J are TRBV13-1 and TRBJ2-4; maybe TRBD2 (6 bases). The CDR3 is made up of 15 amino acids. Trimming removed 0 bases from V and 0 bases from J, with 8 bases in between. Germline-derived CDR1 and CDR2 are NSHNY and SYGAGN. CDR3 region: CASSDAWGSQNTLYF. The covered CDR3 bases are TGTGCCAGCAGTGATGCCTGGGGTAGTCAAAAC.

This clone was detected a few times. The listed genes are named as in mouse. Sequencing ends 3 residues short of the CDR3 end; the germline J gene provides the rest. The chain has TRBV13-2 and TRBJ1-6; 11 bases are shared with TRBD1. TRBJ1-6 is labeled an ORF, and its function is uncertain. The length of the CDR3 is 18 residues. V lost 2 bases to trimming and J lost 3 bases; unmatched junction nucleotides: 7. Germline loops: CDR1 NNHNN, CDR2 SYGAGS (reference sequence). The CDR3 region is CASGEHRDRGGYNSPLYF. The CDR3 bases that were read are TGTGCCAGCGGTGAGCACCGGGACAGGGGGGGCTATAATTCGCCC.

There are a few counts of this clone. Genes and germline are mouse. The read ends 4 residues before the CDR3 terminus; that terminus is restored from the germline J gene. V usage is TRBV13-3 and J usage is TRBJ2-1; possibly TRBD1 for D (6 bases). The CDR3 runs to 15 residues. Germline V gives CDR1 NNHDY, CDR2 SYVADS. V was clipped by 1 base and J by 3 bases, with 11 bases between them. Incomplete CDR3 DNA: TGTGCCAGCAGTGATCCCCCAGGGGTCTATGCT. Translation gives CASSDPPGVYA. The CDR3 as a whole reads CASSDPPGVYAEQFF.

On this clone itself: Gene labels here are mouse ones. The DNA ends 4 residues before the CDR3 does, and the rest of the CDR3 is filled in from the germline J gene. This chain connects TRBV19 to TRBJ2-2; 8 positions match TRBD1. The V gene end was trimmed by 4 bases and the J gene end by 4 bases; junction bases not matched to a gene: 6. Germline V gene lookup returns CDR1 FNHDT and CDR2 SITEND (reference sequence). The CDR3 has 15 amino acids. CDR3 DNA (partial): TGTGCCAGCAGTCTCCCGGACAGGGCCACCGGG. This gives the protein CASSLPDRATG. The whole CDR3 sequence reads CASSLPDRATGQLYF.

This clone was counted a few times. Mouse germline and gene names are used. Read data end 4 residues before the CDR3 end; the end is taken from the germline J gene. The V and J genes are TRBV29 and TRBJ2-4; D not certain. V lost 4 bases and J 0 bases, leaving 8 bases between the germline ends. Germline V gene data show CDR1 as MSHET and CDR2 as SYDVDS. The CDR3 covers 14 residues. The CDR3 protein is CASSSGGSQNTLYF. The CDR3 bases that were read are TGTGCTAGCAGTTCAGGAGGGAGTCAAAAC.

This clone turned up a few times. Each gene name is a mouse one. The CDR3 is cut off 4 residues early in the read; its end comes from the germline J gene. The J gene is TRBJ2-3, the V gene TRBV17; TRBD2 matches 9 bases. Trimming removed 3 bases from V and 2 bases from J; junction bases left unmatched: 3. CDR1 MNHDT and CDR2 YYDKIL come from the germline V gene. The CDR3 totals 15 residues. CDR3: CASSSGGAPAETLYF. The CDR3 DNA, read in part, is TGTGCTAGCAGTAGTGGGGGGGCGCCTGCAGAA.

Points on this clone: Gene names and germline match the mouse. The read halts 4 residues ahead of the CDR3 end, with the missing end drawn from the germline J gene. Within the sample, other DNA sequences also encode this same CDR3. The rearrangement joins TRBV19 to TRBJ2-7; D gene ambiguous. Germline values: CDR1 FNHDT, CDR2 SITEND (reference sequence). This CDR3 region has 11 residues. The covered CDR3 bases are TGTGCCAGCAGTATAAGGTAT. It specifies CASSIRY. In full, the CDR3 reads CASSIRYEQYF. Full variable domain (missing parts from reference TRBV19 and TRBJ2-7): GGIITQTPKFLIGQEGQKLTLKCQQNFNHDTMYWYRQDSGKGLRLIYYSITENDLQKGDLSEGYDASREKKSSFSLTVTSAQKNEMAVFLCASSIRYEQYFGPGTRLTVL.

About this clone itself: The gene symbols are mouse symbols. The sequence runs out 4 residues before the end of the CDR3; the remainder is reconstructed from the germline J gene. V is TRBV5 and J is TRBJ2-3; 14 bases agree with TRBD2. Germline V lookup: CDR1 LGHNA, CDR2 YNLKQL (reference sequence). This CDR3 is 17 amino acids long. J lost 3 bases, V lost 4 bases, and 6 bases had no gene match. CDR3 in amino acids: CASSPRDWGGSAETLYF. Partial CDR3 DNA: TGTGCCAGCAGCCCCCGGGACTGGGGGGGCTCGGCAGAA.

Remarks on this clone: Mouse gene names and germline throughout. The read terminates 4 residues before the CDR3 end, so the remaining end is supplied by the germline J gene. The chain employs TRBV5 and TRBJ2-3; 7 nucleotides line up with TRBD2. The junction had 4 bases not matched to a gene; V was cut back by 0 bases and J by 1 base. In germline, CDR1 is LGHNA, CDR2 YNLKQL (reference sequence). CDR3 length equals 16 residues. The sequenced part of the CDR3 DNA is TGTGCCAGCAGCCAAGAGGGGGGGGAGGGTGCAGAA. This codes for CASSQEGGEGAE. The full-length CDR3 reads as CASSQEGGEGAETLYF.

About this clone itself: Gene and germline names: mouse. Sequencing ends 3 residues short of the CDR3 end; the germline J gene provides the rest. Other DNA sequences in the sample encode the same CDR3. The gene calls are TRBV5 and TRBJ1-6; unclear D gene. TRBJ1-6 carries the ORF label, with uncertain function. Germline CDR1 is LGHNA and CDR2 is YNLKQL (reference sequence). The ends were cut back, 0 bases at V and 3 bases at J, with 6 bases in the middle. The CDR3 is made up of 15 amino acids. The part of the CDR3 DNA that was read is TGTGCCAGCAGCCAAGATGGGGACTATAATTCGCCC. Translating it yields CASSQDGDYNSP. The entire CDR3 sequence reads CASSQDGDYNSPLYF.